Each of the 14 T cell receptor beta chains below was sequenced from the same sample in a study of CD8 T cells in Susac syndrome. With random hexamers, reverse transcription was performed on about 0.5 to 1 ug of RNA. TCRdb redid the calling of the immunoSEQ multiplex PCR reads with MiXCR, one entry per CDR3 protein. The sample carries 130,000 to 150,000 distinct CDR3 sequences, approximately 94% recorded once. The sequencing sample was made of CD4+ T cells from PBMCs. All receptors come from a human donor in good health.

The chain uses TRBV18 and TRBJ2-1; 10 bases are shared with TRBD2. V lost 5 bases to trimming and J lost 8 bases; unmatched junction nucleotides: 9. This CDR3 contains 15 residues. The germline V gene has CDR1 KGHSH and CDR2 LQKENI. CDR3 protein: CASSALAGGLDEQFF. In nucleotides, the CDR3 is TGTGCCAGCTCAGCCTTAGCGGGAGGACTGGATGAGCAGTTCTTC.

V and J are TRBV24-1 and TRBJ2-6; D is undetermined. Germline values: CDR1 KGHDR, CDR2 SFDVKD. The CDR3 sequence is 16 residues long. The V end lost 4 bases, the J end lost 1 base, and 10 bases lay between the germline ends. The CDR3 DNA is TGTGCCACCAGTGACCGAGTTGGATCTGGGGCCAACGTCCTGACTTTC. Translation: CATSDRVGSGANVLTF.

V and J are TRBV7-8 and TRBJ2-3; 13 bases map to TRBD2. CDR1 is SGHVS, CDR2 FQNEAQ, per germline. Unmatched junction bases numbered 5, after V lost 1 base and J lost 4 bases. The CDR3 has 17 residues. The DNA of the CDR3 is TGTGCCAGCAGCTTAGAGACTAGCGGGAGGCCTTCAGATACGCAGTATTTT. Encoded protein: CASSLETSGRPSDTQYF.

CDR3: CAWSVGREEQFF. CDR3 bases: TGTGCCTGGAGTGTAGGGCGGGAGGAGCAGTTCTTC. V gene TRBV30 combines with J gene TRBJ2-1; 7 bases are a match to TRBD2. CDR1 and CDR2 (germline): GTSNPN, SVGIG (reference sequence). The CDR3 covers 12 residues. V was clipped by 0 bases and J by 10 bases; unmatched bases: 3.

This chain links TRBV19 with TRBJ2-7; 9 bases fit TRBD1. The germline CDR1 and CDR2 sequences are LNHDA and SQIVND (reference sequence). V gave up 7 bases and J gave up 5 bases; unmatched junction bases: 9. The CDR3 spans 14 residues. CDR3 nucleotide sequence: TGTGCCAGTATTCGCCGGGACAGGGACCACGAGCAGTACTTC. Translated: CASIRRDRDHEQYF. Complete variable domain (other parts from reference TRBV19 and TRBJ2-7): DGGITQSPKYLFRKEGQNVTLSCEQNLNHDAMYWYRQDPGQGLRLIYYSQIVNDFQKGDIAEGYSVSREKKESFPLTVTSAQKNPTAFYLCASIRRDRDHEQYFGPGTRLTVT.

This sequence joins TRBV12-3 or TRBV12-4 and TRBJ2-1; 8 bases line up with TRBD1. Trimming at V came to 5 bases and at J to 9 bases, leaving 9 bases not matched to a gene. The CDR3 runs to 14 residues. CDR3 coding DNA: TGTGCCAGCAGTCCCGGACAGGGAAGGGGTGAGCAGTTCTTC. It yields the protein CASSPGQGRGEQFF.

V and J are TRBV20-1 and TRBJ1-2; 9 bases match TRBD1. Per the germline V gene, CDR1 is DFQATT and CDR2 is SNEGSKA (reference sequence). The V and J ends lost 5 bases and 2 bases, in that order; junction bases with no gene match: 12. This CDR3 comprises 16 residues. CDR3 amino acids: CSAPQPDRGVNYGYTF. The CDR3 DNA sequence: TGCAGTGCTCCCCAACCCGACAGGGGGGTAAACTATGGCTACACCTTC.

This chain joins TRBV27 and TRBJ1-4; tentative D call: TRBD1 (5 bases). This CDR3 has 14 amino acids. Germline values: CDR1 MNHEY, CDR2 SMNVEV (reference sequence). The V end lost 5 bases, the J end lost 5 bases, and 12 bases lay between the germline ends. This CDR3 reads CASSTGTGNEKLFF. CDR3 nucleotides: TGTGCCAGCAGTACCGGGACGGGGAATGAAAAACTGTTTTTT.

This chain connects TRBV7-6 to TRBJ1-5; D is ambiguous. Deletions cut 3 bases from V and 2 bases from J, with 11 bases between. Germline loops: CDR1 SGHVS, CDR2 FNYEAQ. This CDR3 is built from 15 residues. The DNA for the CDR3 is TGTGCCAGCAGCTTGGGTGCTGTGGGCAATCAGCCCCAGCATTTT. Translated, it gives CASSLGAVGNQPQHF.

This chain connects TRBV4-1 to TRBJ2-5; 7 nucleotides agree with TRBD1. The CDR3 consists of 15 residues. The trim removed 2 bases at V and 0 bases at J, leaving 3 bases unmatched. Germline V lookup: CDR1 MGHRA, CDR2 YSYEKL. The CDR3: CASSQQQGYQETQYF. DNA for the CDR3: TGCGCCAGCAGCCAACAACAGGGGTACCAAGAGACCCAGTACTTC.

This clonotype came up once. The chain couples TRBV4-1 to TRBJ2-5; D could derive from TRBD1 or TRBD2 (5 bases each). Trimming removed 1 base at V and 1 base at J, with 16 bases between. The CDR3 is made up of 17 amino acids. Germline V gene data show CDR1 as MGHRA and CDR2 as YSYEKL. The CDR3, as DNA: TGCGCCAGCAGCCAAGGTCCACAAGGGGAGCTCCAAGAGACCCAGTACTTC. Its translation: CASSQGPQGELQETQYF.

V is TRBV27 and J is TRBJ2-3, with 7 bases identical to TRBD2. Germline assignment: CDR1 MNHEY and CDR2 SMNVEV (reference sequence). J lost 1 base, V lost 5 bases, and 12 bases had no gene match. The CDR3 is 17 amino acids. In nucleotides, the CDR3 is TGTGCCAGCAGTGACCTAGGCGGGAGTCGGGGCACAGATACGCAGTATTTT. Its protein product is CASSDLGGSRGTDTQYF.

The chain's CDR3 is CASSLWVETQYF. Written as DNA, the CDR3 is TGTGCCAGCAGCTTGTGGGTGGAGACCCAGTACTTC. The V call is TRBV11-1, the J call TRBJ2-5; the D is unclear. The germline gives CDR1 SGHAT, CDR2 FQDESV (reference sequence). This CDR3 is 12 amino acids long. V was trimmed by 3 bases and J by 5 bases, leaving 7 bases between them.

This rearrangement joins TRBV9 to TRBJ2-5; D is unresolved. There are 14 residues in the CDR3. Trimming removed 0 bases at V and 3 bases at J, with 9 bases between. Germline V gene lookup returns CDR1 SGDLS and CDR2 YYNGEE. The CDR3 bases are TGTGCCAGCAGCGTAGGGGCCCGAAAAGAGACCCAGTACTTC. Translated, it gives CASSVGARKETQYF.